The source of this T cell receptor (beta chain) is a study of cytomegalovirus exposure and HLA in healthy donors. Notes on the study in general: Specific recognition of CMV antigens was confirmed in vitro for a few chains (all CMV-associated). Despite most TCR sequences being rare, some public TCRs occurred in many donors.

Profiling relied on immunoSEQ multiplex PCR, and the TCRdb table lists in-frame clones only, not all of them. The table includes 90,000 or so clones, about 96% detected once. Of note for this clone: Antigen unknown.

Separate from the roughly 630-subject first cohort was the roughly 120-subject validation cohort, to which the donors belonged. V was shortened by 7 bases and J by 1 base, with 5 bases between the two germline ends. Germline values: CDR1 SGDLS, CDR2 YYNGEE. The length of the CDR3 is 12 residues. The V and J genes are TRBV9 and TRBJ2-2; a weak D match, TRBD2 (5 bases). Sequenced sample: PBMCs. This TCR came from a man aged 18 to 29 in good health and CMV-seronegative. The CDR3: CASEGNTGELFF. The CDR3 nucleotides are TGTGCCAGCGAGGGGAACACCGGGGAGCTGTTTTTT.